This T cell receptor beta chain is from a study of CD8 T cells in Susac syndrome. Overall study findings and caveats: TCR sequencing and HLA analysis covered a relatively small number of individuals.

V dropped 3 bases and J dropped 6; count of bases not matched to a gene: 6. The CDR3 runs 13 residues. CDR1 is SGDLS, CDR2 YYNGEE, per germline. With regard to this clonotype: The antigen remains undetermined.

Random-hexamer reverse transcription was applied to about 0.45 to 1 ug RNA. A multiplex approach, immunoSEQ multiplex PCR, amplified TCR beta CDR3 across 54 Vbeta and 13 Jbeta. TCRdb re-analysed the immunoSEQ multiplex PCR reads in MiXCR, keeping a single row per CDR3 protein. The data hold a few hundred thousand distinct CDR3 sequences, with approximately 90% observed a single time. Sequencing of TCR beta, carried out with a high-throughput approach, was applied to CD8+ and CD4+ T cells from the blood. The CD8+ and CD4+ T cells were isolated magnetically using a negative isolation approach, whereas the TEMRA cells were enriched by FACS.

The sample taken for sequencing was CD8+ T cells from PBMCs. V usage is TRBV9 and J usage is TRBJ2-7; 7 nucleotides agree with TRBD1. The source is a human donor with multiple sclerosis. The DNA for the CDR3 is TGTGCCAGCAGCGCCTTACAGGGGAGCGAGCAGTACTTC. Amino acid sequence: CASSALQGSEQYF.